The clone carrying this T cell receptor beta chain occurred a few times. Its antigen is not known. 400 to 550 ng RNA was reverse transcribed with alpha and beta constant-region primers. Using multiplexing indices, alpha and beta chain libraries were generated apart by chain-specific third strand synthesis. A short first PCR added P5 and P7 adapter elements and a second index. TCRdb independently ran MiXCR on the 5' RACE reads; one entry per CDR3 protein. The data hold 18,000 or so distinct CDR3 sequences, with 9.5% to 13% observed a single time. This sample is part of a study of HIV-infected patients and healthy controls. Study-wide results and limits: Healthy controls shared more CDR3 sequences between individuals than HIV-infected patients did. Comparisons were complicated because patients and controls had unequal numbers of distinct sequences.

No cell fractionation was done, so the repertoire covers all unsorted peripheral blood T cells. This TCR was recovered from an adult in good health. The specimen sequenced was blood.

CDR3 bases: TGTGCCAGCAGCTCCCTTTCCGAGAGCTCCTACGAGCAGTACTTC. Its translation: CASSSLSESSYEQYF. The chain has TRBV6-5 and TRBJ2-7; D uncertain. Germline values: CDR1 MNHEY, CDR2 SVGAGI. CDR3 size: 15 residues. V lost 6 bases to trimming and J lost 0 bases, with 15 bases between them.